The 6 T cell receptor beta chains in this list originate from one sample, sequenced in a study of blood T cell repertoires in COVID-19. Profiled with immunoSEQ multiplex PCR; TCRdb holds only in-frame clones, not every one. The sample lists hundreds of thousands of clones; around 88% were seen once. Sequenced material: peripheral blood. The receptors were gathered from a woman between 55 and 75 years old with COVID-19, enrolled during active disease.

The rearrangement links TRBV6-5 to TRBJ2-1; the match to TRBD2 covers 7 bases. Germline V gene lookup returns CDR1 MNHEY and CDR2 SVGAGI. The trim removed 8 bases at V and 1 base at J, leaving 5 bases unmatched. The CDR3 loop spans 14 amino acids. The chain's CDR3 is CASGFGGSYNEQFF. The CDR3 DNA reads TGTGCCAGCGGCTTCGGGGGGTCCTACAATGAGCAGTTCTTC.

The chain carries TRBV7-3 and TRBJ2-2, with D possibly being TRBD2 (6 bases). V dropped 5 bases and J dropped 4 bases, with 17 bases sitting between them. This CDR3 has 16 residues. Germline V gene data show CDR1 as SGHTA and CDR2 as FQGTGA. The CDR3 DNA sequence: TGTGCCAGCAGCCCCACCGGAGGGGCCCCCACCGGGGAGCTGTTTTTT. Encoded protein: CASSPTGGAPTGELFF. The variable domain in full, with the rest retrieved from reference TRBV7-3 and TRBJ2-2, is GAGVSQTPSNKVTEKGKYVELRCDPISGHTALYWYRQSLGQGPEFLIYFQGTGAADDSGLPNDRFFAVRPEGSVSTLKIQRTERGDSAVYLCASSPTGGAPTGELFFGEGSRLTVL.

This chain's CDR3 is CASSQGDRGVQETQYF. DNA for the CDR3: TGCGCCAGCAGCCAGGGGGACAGGGGTGTTCAAGAGACCCAGTACTTC. This chain uses TRBV4-1 with TRBJ2-5, with 10 bases matching TRBD1. Trimming at V came to 3 bases and at J to 2 bases, leaving 6 bases not matched to a gene. The CDR3 is 16 residues long. Germline V gene lookup returns CDR1 MGHRA and CDR2 YSYEKL.

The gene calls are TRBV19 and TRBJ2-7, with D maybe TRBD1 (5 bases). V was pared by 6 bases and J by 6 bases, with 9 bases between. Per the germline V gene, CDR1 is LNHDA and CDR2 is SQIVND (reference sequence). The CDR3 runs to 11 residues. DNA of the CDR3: TGTGCCAGTAGCACAGGAAGCGAGCAGTACTTC. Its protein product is CASSTGSEQYF.

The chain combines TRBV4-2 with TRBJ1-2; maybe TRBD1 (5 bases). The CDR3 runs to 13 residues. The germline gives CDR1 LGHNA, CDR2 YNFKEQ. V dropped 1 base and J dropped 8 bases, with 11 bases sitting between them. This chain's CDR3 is CASSQGGVLGYTF. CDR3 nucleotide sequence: TGTGCCAGCAGCCAAGGGGGGGTCCTGGGCTACACCTTC.

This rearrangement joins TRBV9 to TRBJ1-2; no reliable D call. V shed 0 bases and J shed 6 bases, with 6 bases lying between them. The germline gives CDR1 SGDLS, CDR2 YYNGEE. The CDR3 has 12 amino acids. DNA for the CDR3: TGTGCCAGCAGCGTAGACCCGGATGGCTACACCTTC. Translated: CASSVDPDGYTF.